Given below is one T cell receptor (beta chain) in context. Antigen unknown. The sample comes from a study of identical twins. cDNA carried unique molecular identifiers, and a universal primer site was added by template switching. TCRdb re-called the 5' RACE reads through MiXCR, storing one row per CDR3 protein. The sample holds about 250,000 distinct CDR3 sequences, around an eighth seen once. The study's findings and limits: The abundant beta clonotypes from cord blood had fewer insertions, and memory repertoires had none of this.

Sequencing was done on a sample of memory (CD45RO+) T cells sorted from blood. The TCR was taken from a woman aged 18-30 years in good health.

The CDR3 DNA sequence: TGCAGTGCCTCAAGGGGACTATACACAGATACGCAGTATTTT. As protein: CSASRGLYTDTQYF. This chain connects TRBV20-1 to TRBJ2-3, with TRBD2 matching 7 bases. J lost 2 bases, V lost 6 bases, and 8 bases had no gene match. The CDR3 length is 14 residues. Looked up from germline, CDR1 is DFQATT and CDR2 is SNEGSKA (reference sequence).